These T cell receptor beta chains were read from a single sample in a study of cytomegalovirus exposure and HLA in healthy donors. TCRdb's copy holds only in-frame clones and misses some; the assay was immunoSEQ multiplex PCR. Seen here are tens of thousands of clones, approximately 95% observed once, and the top ten hold approximately 5.5%. The sample taken for sequencing was PBMCs. The receptors come from a woman younger than 35 in good health and CMV-seronegative. The CDR3 runs from the conserved cysteine through the conserved F or W. Fields, in order: clone size, D gene, J gene, V gene, CDR3 DNA, CDR3 protein. The D gene is left open where the match is weak. Rows give clone size only sometimes, using once, few, many, or a class for an expanded clone.

few,.,TRBJ1-1,TRBV4-3,TGCGCCAGCAGCCCCGCGGAGTTTGTTAGCACTGAAGCTTTCTTT,CASSPAEFVSTEAFF
.,TRBD1,TRBJ2-7,TRBV18,TGTGCCAGCTCACCCCGCACAGGGGAGTCCTACGAGCAGTACTTC,CASSPRTGESYEQYF
.,TRBD1,TRBJ1-2,TRBV6-6,TGTGCCAGCAGTTTTACAGGGGATTCTGGCTACACCTTC,CASSFTGDSGYTF
.,.,TRBJ1-1,TRBV29-1,TGCAGCGTTGGACAGTCTGAAGCTTTCTTT,CSVGQSEAFF
.,.,TRBJ2-1,TRBV29-1,TGCAGCGTTTGGGGGGTAGCGGCTCCTTACAATGAGCAGTTCTTC,CSVWGVAAPYNEQFF
.,TRBD1,TRBJ1-2,TRBV4-3,TGCGCCAGCAGCCAAGGAACAGTCGGACAGGATTATAACTATGGCTACACCTTC,CASSQGTVGQDYNYGYTF
.,.,TRBJ2-1,TRBV2,TGTGCCAGCAGCGGGGGTTCCTACAATGAGCAGTTCTTC,CASSGGSYNEQFF
few,.,TRBJ2-3,TRBV10-2,TGCGCCAGCAGTGAGTCTCCCTACAGGCGACACACAGATACGCAGTATTTT,CASSESPYRRHTDTQYF
.,.,TRBJ2-1,TRBV15,TGTGCCACCAGCAGCCCAAGCAGGGGCTCCTACAATGAGCAGTTCTTC,CATSSPSRGSYNEQFF
.,.,TRBJ2-2,TRBV7-9,TGTGCCAGCAGCTTTAGGACGGGGGGCAGTACCGGGGAGCTGTTTTTT,CASSFRTGGSTGELFF
medium-sized,TRBD1,TRBJ2-1,TRBV7-9,TGTGCCAGCAGCGCGACGGACAGGGGGCTGTCCGATGAGCAGTTCTTC,CASSATDRGLSDEQFF
.,TRBD2,TRBJ2-2,TRBV7-2,TGTGCCAGCAGCCCTTCTAGCGGGAGTTACACCGGGGAGCTGTTTTTT,CASSPSSGSYTGELFF
.,.,TRBJ1-5,TRBV21-1,TGTGCCCAGGCCGAAGGGGGCAATCAGCCCCAGCATTTT,CAQAEGGNQPQHF
.,.,TRBJ2-7,TRBV5-4,TGTGCCAGCACCTTCCCGAGCGTTTCGTCCTACGAGCAGTACTTC,CASTFPSVSSYEQYF
.,TRBD1,TRBJ1-1,TRBV19,TGTGCCAGTAGTGCGACAGGGATTAACACTGAAGCTTTCTTT,CASSATGINTEAFF
.,TRBD1,TRBJ2-2,TRBV18,TGTGCCAGCTCACCAGGGACAGGGTCCACCGGGGAGCTGTTTTTT,CASSPGTGSTGELFF
.,TRBD1,TRBJ2-2,TRBV5-1,TGCGCCAGCAGCTTTCTCAACCCGACAGGGTATGGGGAGCTGTTTTTT,CASSFLNPTGYGELFF
.,TRBD2,TRBJ2-1,TRBV15,TGTGCCACCAGCAGGCGACAAAGCGGGAGTCAGCAGTTCTTC,CATSRRQSGSQQFF
.,.,TRBJ1-4,TRBV5-1,TGCGCCAGCAGCTTGCGAGGGATTAATGAAAAACTGTTTTTT,CASSLRGINEKLFF
.,TRBD2,TRBJ2-7,TRBV5-1,TGCGCCAGCGTGGGACTAGCGGGGGGGATCTACGAGCAGTACTTC,CASVGLAGGIYEQYF
.,TRBD1,TRBJ1-2,TRBV6-5,TGTGCCAGCAGCCGTTCGGGACAGGGCTATGGCTACACCTTC,CASSRSGQGYGYTF
.,TRBD1,TRBJ2-5,TRBV6-5,TGTGCCAGCAGTTTTCTTTCGGGACAGACCCAAGAGACCCAGTACTTC,CASSFLSGQTQETQYF
.,.,TRBJ2-1,TRBV6-6,TGTGCCAGCAGTGGCCCCGGGACTTCAAATGAGCAGTTCTTC,CASSGPGTSNEQFF
.,.,TRBJ1-2,TRBV14,TGTGCCAGCAGCCAGGGAGGTGGGGCCGCGTATGGCTACACCTTC,CASSQGGGAAYGYTF
.,.,TRBJ2-1,TRBV27,TGTGCCAGCAGTCTGCGGTTACCCTACAATGAGCAGTTCTTC,CASSLRLPYNEQFF
.,.,TRBJ1-5,TRBV14,TGTGCCAGCAGCCAAGTGGGCGATGCTAATCAGCCCCAGCATTTT,CASSQVGDANQPQHF
.,TRBD2,TRBJ2-5,TRBV5-4,TGTGCCAGCAGCCCCAAACCCGGGACTAGCGGGAGGGGAGAGACCCAGTACTTC,CASSPKPGTSGRGETQYF
.,TRBD2,TRBJ2-7,TRBV7-8,TGTGCCAGCAGCTCGAGGGACTACTCCTACGAGCAGTACTTC,CASSSRDYSYEQYF
.,.,TRBJ1-4,TRBV7-8,TGTGCCAGCAGCTTTCGAACCGGGATATTTAATGAAAAACTGTTTTTT,CASSFRTGIFNEKLFF
.,.,TRBJ1-1,TRBV21-1,TGTGCCAGCTCAACCGGAGACAGTGAAGCTTTCTTT,CASSTGDSEAFF
.,.,TRBJ1-4,TRBV27,TGTGCCAGCACGACAGCCTCTAATGAAAAACTGTTTTTT,CASTTASNEKLFF
.,TRBD1,TRBJ1-1,TRBV5-1,TGCGCCAGCAGCTTCGGACAGGTGGGCACTGAAGCTTTCTTT,CASSFGQVGTEAFF
.,.,TRBJ1-1,TRBV9,TGTGCCAGCAGCGACACCCTTTATGAGGAGGACACTGAAGCTTTCTTT,CASSDTLYEEDTEAFF
.,TRBD2,TRBJ2-1,TRBV6-4,TGTGCCAGCAGTGACTCGACTAGCGGGGGGAACAATGAGCAGTTCTTC,CASSDSTSGGNNEQFF
.,TRBD1,TRBJ1-2,TRBV19,TGTGCCAGTAGGGAGACCGGGACAGGGTTTGGCTACACCTTC,CASRETGTGFGYTF
.,.,TRBJ1-2,TRBV5-1,TGCGCCAGCAGCTTGGGACAGCACTATGGCTACACCTTC,CASSLGQHYGYTF
.,.,TRBJ2-5,TRBV7-6,TGTGCCAGCAGCACAAACAGGGGACTCCAGACCCAGTACTTC,CASSTNRGLQTQYF
.,.,TRBJ2-1,TRBV4-2,TGTGCCAGCAGCCAGACGGTAGGGGGCAGGGGAGGTTACAATGAGCAGTTCTTC,CASSQTVGGRGGYNEQFF
once,.,TRBJ2-5,TRBV9,TGTGCCAGCAGCAACTCTGGGACAAGCCAAGAGACCCAGTACTTC,CASSNSGTSQETQYF
few,.,TRBJ2-1,TRBV6-4,TGTGCCAGCAGTTTAGGGGGAGGGCGAGGTCACAATGAGCAGTTCTTC,CASSLGGGRGHNEQFF
.,.,TRBJ1-1,TRBV18,TGTGCCAGCTCACCCAGGGGTTACACTGAAGCTTTCTTT,CASSPRGYTEAFF
.,.,TRBJ1-4,TRBV5-1,TGCGCCAGCAGCTTGAAGGGGGACGAAAAACTGTTTTTT,CASSLKGDEKLFF
.,.,TRBJ2-1,TRBV7-3,TGTGCCAGCAGCCGGAGGCCCAATGAGCAGTTCTTC,CASSRRPNEQFF
.,.,TRBJ1-6,TRBV10-3,TGTGCCATCCGCGGCGGAACAAATTCACCCCTCCACTTT,CAIRGGTNSPLHF
.,.,TRBJ2-3,TRBV5-1,TGCGCCAGCAGCTTTACACAGGACACAGATACGCAGTATTTT,CASSFTQDTDTQYF
.,TRBD2,TRBJ2-3,TRBV29-1,TGCAGCGTTGCACCGGGACTAGCGGGAGGGGGTAGTACGCAGTATTTT,CSVAPGLAGGGSTQYF
.,TRBD2,TRBJ2-3,TRBV9,TGTGCCAGCAGCTCGGGGCGGGAGTCAGATACGCAGTATTTT,CASSSGRESDTQYF
.,.,TRBJ1-4,TRBV7-9,TGTGCCAGCAGCCGCGGGGTCACTAATGAAAAACTGTTTTTT,CASSRGVTNEKLFF
.,TRBD2,TRBJ2-5,TRBV5-1,TGCGCCAGCAGACCTCGGGGGGGCCAAGAGACCCAGTACTTC,CASRPRGGQETQYF
.,TRBD1,TRBJ1-2,TRBV7-9,TGTGCCAGCAGCCCTCGACAGGGTAGGGACTATGGCTACACCTTC,CASSPRQGRDYGYTF
few,.,TRBJ2-3,TRBV6-4,TGTGCCAGCAGTGAGAGGAGCGGCGGGGGCACAGATACGCAGTATTTT,CASSERSGGGTDTQYF
.,.,TRBJ2-7,TRBV5-1,TGCGCCAGCAGCGGCCCCTACGAGCAGTACTTC,CASSGPYEQYF
once,.,TRBJ1-5,TRBV6-1,TGTGCCAGCAGTGAACAGGGAGGGCCCCAGCATTTT,CASSEQGGPQHF
.,.,TRBJ2-1,TRBV19,TGTGCCAGTAGTATGGGGCAGAACAATGAGCAGTTCTTC,CASSMGQNNEQFF
.,TRBD2,TRBJ2-5,TRBV7-3,TGTGCCAGCAGCTCGGGACTAGCGGGGGGTGGAGCAGAGACCCAGTACTTC,CASSSGLAGGGAETQYF
.,TRBD2,TRBJ2-7,TRBV9,TGTGCCAGCAGCGTTAGCGGGGGGTCCTACGAGCAGTACTTC,CASSVSGGSYEQYF
.,.,TRBJ1-2,TRBV5-1,TGCGCCAGCAGCTTCCTATTCGATCGAGCCTTCTATGGCTACACCTTC,CASSFLFDRAFYGYTF